A single T cell receptor beta chain is shown here with its context. The antigen is not known. The CDR3 length is 15 residues. V lost 0 bases, J lost 3 bases, and 15 bases lay in between. Germline lookup yields CDR1 DFQATT and CDR2 SNEGSKA (reference sequence). This specimen comes from a study of early T cells in non-severe SARS-CoV-2 infection. Study-wide background: The authors sequenced bulk RNA from unsorted whole blood, leaving chains unpaired. Study-level results: VDJdb matches were skewed toward anti-spike CD8 T cell responses.

Attached unique molecular identifiers marked individual cDNA molecules. Each CDR3 protein is one row after TCRdb ran MiXCR on the 5' RACE reads. The sample yields 70,000 to 85,000 distinct CDR3 sequences, 13% seen once. This chain links TRBV20-1 with TRBJ2-7; D perhaps matches TRBD2 (5 bases). This sequence was found in an adult who was a healthcare worker with PCR-confirmed SARS-CoV-2 infection or an uninfected control (not recorded which). Sample: whole blood. The CDR3 region is CSAREGIEGVYEQYF. DNA of the CDR3: TGCAGTGCTAGAGAGGGAATAGAGGGAGTCTACGAGCAGTACTTC.